The 6 T cell receptor beta chains reported below all come from one sample, sequenced in a study of blood T cell repertoires in COVID-19. This table comes from immunoSEQ multiplex PCR, and its TCRdb copy is limited to in-frame clones, with some not included. The sample includes about 62,000 clones, approximately 92% of them seen just once. The material sequenced was peripheral blood. Source of these receptors: a woman in her fifties or sixties with COVID-19, enrolled during active disease.

J is TRBJ2-2 and V is TRBV24-1, with 10 bases aligning to TRBD2. Germline CDR1 is KGHDR and CDR2 is SFDVKD. The ends lost 8 bases at V and 6 bases at J; junction bases unmatched: 8. The CDR3 sequence is 15 residues long. This CDR3 reads CATTSSGRAAGELFF. The CDR3 coding sequence is TGTGCCACCACTTCAAGCGGGAGGGCCGCCGGGGAGCTGTTTTTT.

The chain recombines TRBV19 with TRBJ1-1; TRBD1 agrees at 10 bases. This CDR3 is built from 14 residues. Germline assignment: CDR1 LNHDA and CDR2 SQIVND (reference sequence). Unmatched junction bases numbered 6, after V lost 5 bases and J lost 6 bases. The CDR3 nucleotides are TGTGCCAGTAGTCCCCGGGACAGGGGCTCTGAAGCTTTCTTT. This gives the protein CASSPRDRGSEAFF.

The chain carries TRBV19 and TRBJ1-4, with TRBD1 identical over 11 bases. The germline V gene has CDR1 LNHDA and CDR2 SQIVND (reference sequence). The V segment lost 5 bases and the J segment 0 bases; nucleotides outside the gene matches: 5. CDR3 length: 17 amino acids. In nucleotides, the CDR3 is TGTGCCAGTAGTGCGGGACAGGGGGTTGCAACTAATGAAAAACTGTTTTTT. Encoded protein: CASSAGQGVATNEKLFF. The full variable domain, with the rest looked up from reference TRBV19 and TRBJ1-4, is DGGITQSPKYLFRKEGQNVTLSCEQNLNHDAMYWYRQDPGQGLRLIYYSQIVNDFQKGDIAEGYSVSREKKESFPLTVTSAQKNPTAFYLCASSAGQGVATNEKLFFGSGTQLSVL.

In DNA form, the CDR3 reads TGCGCCAGCAGTGAGGTGCGAGGGCCAGGCACAGATACGCAGTATTTT. It specifies CASSEVRGPGTDTQYF. This chain links TRBV10-1 with TRBJ2-3; tentative D call: TRBD2 (5 bases). Germline-derived CDR1 and CDR2 are WNHNN and SYGVQD (reference sequence). V gave up 2 bases and J gave up 1 base, with 13 bases separating them. This CDR3 has 16 amino acids.

This chain joins TRBV30 and TRBJ2-2, with 8 positions matching TRBD1. Germline V gene sequence: CDR1 GTSNPN, CDR2 SVGIG (reference sequence). This CDR3 has 15 residues. The V gene end was trimmed by 0 bases and the J gene end by 6 bases; junction bases not matched to a gene: 6. The CDR3 region is CAWSVHQGAPGELFF. The CDR3 bases are TGTGCCTGGAGTGTACACCAGGGGGCGCCCGGGGAGCTGTTTTTT.

The gene calls are TRBV12-3 or TRBV12-4 and TRBJ2-5; D unclear. Deletions cut 3 bases from V and 2 bases from J, with 4 bases between. The CDR3 loop spans 12 amino acids. The DNA for the CDR3 is TGTGCCAGCAGTTTTGAGCAAGAGACCCAGTACTTC. Translated, it gives CASSFEQETQYF.